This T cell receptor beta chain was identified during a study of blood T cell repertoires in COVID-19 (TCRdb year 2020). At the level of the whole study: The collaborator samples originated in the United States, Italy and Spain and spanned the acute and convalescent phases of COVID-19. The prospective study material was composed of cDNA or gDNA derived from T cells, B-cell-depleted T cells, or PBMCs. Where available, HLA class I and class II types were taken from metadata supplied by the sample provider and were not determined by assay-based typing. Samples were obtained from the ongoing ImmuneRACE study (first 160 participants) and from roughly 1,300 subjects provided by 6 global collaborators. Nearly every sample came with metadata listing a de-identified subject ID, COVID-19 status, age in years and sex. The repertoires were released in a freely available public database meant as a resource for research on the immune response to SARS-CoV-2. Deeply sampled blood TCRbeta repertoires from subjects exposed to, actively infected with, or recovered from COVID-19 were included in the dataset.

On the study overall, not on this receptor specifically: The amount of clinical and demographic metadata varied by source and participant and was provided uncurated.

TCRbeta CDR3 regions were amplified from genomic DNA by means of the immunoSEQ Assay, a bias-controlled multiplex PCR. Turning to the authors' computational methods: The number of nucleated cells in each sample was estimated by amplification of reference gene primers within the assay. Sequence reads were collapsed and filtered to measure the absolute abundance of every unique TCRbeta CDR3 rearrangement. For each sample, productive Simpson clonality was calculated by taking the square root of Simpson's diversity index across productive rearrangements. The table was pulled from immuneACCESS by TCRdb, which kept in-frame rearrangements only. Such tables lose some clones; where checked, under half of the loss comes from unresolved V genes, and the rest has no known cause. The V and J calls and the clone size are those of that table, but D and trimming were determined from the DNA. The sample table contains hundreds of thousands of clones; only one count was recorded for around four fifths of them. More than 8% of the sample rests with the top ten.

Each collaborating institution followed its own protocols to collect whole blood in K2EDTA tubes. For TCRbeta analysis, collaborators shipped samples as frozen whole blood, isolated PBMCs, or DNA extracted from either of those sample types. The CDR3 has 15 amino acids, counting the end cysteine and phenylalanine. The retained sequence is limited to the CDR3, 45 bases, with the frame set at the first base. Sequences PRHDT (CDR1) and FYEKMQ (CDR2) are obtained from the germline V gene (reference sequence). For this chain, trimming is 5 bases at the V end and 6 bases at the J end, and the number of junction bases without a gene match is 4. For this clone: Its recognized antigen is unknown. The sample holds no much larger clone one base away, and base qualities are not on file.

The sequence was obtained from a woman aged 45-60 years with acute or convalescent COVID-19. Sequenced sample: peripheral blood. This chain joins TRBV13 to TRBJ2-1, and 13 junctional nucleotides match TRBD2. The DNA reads TGTGCCAGCAGCGATACTAGCGGGAGGGCCAATGAGCAGTTCTTC. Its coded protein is CASSDTSGRANEQFF.